This TCR beta chain came from a study of T-cell reconstitution after alpha-beta-depleted transplantation in children. Germline-derived CDR1 and CDR2 are KGHDR and SFDVKD. This CDR3 has 15 residues. V lost 7 bases to trimming and J lost 8 bases; unmatched junction nucleotides: 8. Unique molecular identifiers featured in how the TCRbeta library was prepared. MiXCR was run by TCRdb on the PCR reads, yielding one entry per CDR3 protein. This table holds approximately 350,000 distinct CDR3 sequences, about 14% found once. Sample: PBMCs, taken from the stem cell graft. This rearrangement joins TRBV24-1 to TRBJ2-1, with 12 positions matching TRBD1. The sequence was obtained from a human donor who donated a stem cell graft to a child with Fanconi anemia. The CDR3 protein is CATSTGDRGLDEQFF. DNA for the CDR3: TGTGCCACCAGCACCGGGGACAGGGGGCTCGATGAGCAGTTCTTC.